This T cell receptor (beta chain) was sequenced for a study of T cells in Graves' hyperthyroidism and ophthalmopathy. The CDR3 regions of TCR beta were amplified from RNA transcripts. When the TCR CDR3 underwent first-round RT-PCR, the HTBI primer set was used. MiXCR was run by TCRdb on the multiplex PCR reads, yielding one entry per CDR3 protein. The sample comprises roughly 840,000 distinct CDR3 sequences, roughly 40% of which are singletons, and approximately 10% rests with the top ten. V trimming: 6 bases; J trimming: 5 bases; junction bases outside the gene matches: 7. From germline, CDR1 is SNHLY and CDR2 FYNNEI. The CDR3 runs 13 residues.

This receptor was identified in a man aged 18 to 29 with Graves' hyperthyroidism. The J gene is TRBJ2-7, the V gene TRBV2; 7 bases map to TRBD1. The sequencing sample was made of blood. The CDR3 DNA follows: TGTGCCAGCAGGAGGGGACAGATTAACGAGCAGTACTTC. Translating gives CASRRGQINEQYF.